The 26 T cell receptor beta chains presented below share a single source sample, sequenced in a study of T-cell memory formation after mild COVID-19. TCRdb used MiXCR to reprocess the 5' RACE reads, holding one entry per CDR3 protein. Among 210,000 or so distinct CDR3 sequences listed, about 10% were seen once. The sequenced sample was PBMCs or a T cell subset sorted from them (not recorded which). All receptors derive from a man between 18 and 35 years old who had mild COVID-19 (a few samples of this study predate the infection). Cell type and time point are not known.

This clonotype was recorded a few times. This chain connects TRBV10-3 to TRBJ1-3; the D gene is possibly TRBD1 (5 bases). Trimming stripped 8 bases from V and 0 bases from J, with 5 bases between. This CDR3 is 12 amino acids long. Germline-derived CDR1 and CDR2 are ENHRY and SYGVKD. The CDR3 loop reads CAIQGSGNTIYF. The CDR3 nucleotides read TGTGCCATCCAGGGCTCTGGAAACACCATATATTTT.

This clonotype showed up many times. This chain joins TRBV5-1 and TRBJ1-2, with D unclear. This CDR3 contains 14 residues. Trimming took 0 bases from V and 1 from J, leaving 7 bases between them. The germline gives CDR1 SGHRS, CDR2 YFSETQ. The CDR3 loop is CASSLDGNNYGYTF. CDR3 sequence (DNA): TGCGCCAGCAGCTTGGATGGAAATAACTATGGCTACACCTTC.

The sample holds a few counts of this clonotype. The chain combines TRBV20-1 with TRBJ1-5, with D tentatively TRBD1 (5 bases). Germline V gene lookup returns CDR1 DFQATT and CDR2 SNEGSKA (reference sequence). This CDR3 is built from 11 residues. V lost 6 bases and J 8 bases, leaving 11 bases between the germline ends. As DNA, the CDR3 is TGCAGTGCCGGGTGGGGGGAGCCCCAGCATTTT. Amino acids: CSAGWGEPQHF.

This clonotype was counted only a few times. J is TRBJ1-3 and V is TRBV7-2; 7 nucleotides line up with TRBD1. There are 21 residues in the CDR3. Trimming at V came to 3 bases and at J to 4 bases, leaving 24 bases not matched to a gene. The germline V gene has CDR1 SGHTA and CDR2 FQGNSA. CDR3 sequence: CASSFFPVWDSLPLSGNTIYF. CDR3 sequence (DNA): TGTGCCAGCAGCTTTTTCCCCGTCTGGGACAGCTTGCCCTTATCAGGAAACACCATATATTTT. Full variable domain (remainder filled in from reference TRBV7-2 and TRBJ1-3): GAGVSQSPSNKVTEKGKDVELRCDPISGHTALYWYRQSLGQGLEFLIYFQGNSAPDKSGLPSDRFSAERTGGSVSTLTIQRTQQEDSAVYLCASSFFPVWDSLPLSGNTIYFGEGSWLTVV.

The chain employs TRBV7-9 and TRBJ1-6; TRBD1 matches at 7 bases. Per germline, CDR1 SEHNR and CDR2 FQNEAQ (reference sequence). J gave up 8 bases and V 2 bases, and 3 bases lay outside the gene matches. The CDR3 consists of 14 residues. CDR3 amino acids: CASSLTGADSPLHF. As DNA, the CDR3 is TGTGCCAGCAGCTTAACAGGGGCGGATTCACCCCTCCACTTT. Supplemented by reference TRBV7-9 and TRBJ1-6, the full variable domain reads DTGVSQNPRHKITKRGQNVTFRCDPISEHNRLYWYRQTLGQGPEFLTYFQNEAQLEKSRLLSDRFSAERPKGSFSTLEIQRTEQGDSAMYLCASSLTGADSPLHFGNGTRLTVT.

CDR3 DNA: TGCGCCAGCAGCTTGGGAGGAGACCTTAGAGGCTACACCTTC. Amino acid sequence: CASSLGGDLRGYTF. This sequence joins TRBV5-1 and TRBJ1-2; D ambiguous. The germline V and J ends were trimmed by 0 bases and 8 bases, with 14 bases remaining between them. This CDR3 spans 14 amino acids. CDR1 is SGHRS and CDR2 is YFSETQ in the germline V gene. The variable domain in full, with the rest retrieved from reference TRBV5-1 and TRBJ1-2, is KAGVTQTPRYLIKTRGQQVTLSCSPISGHRSVSWYQQTPGQGLQFLFEYFSETQRNKGNFPGRFSGRQFSNSRSEMNVSTLELGDSALYLCASSLGGDLRGYTFGSGTRLTVV.

The chain combines TRBV7-9 with TRBJ1-6; D uncertain. Germline values: CDR1 SEHNR, CDR2 FQNEAQ (reference sequence). The CDR3 loop spans 13 amino acids. Trimming shortened V by 4 bases and J by 10 bases, and 11 bases separated the two germline ends. The CDR3 sequence is CASSSVANSPLHF. In DNA form, the CDR3 reads TGTGCCAGCAGCTCCGTCGCGAACTCACCCCTCCACTTT.

With respect to this clonotype: Sequence at one end of the junction differs from germline and may be a read error. The chain employs TRBV7-9 and TRBJ1-2; 12 bases are a match to TRBD1. The CDR3 consists of 16 residues. In germline, CDR1 is SEHNR, CDR2 FQNEAQ (reference sequence). Here the CDR3 reads CAGSLGGTGGFYGYTF. The CDR3 DNA follows: TGTGCCGGCAGCTTGGGCGGGACAGGGGGCTTCTATGGCTACACCTTC.

This chain uses TRBV7-3 with TRBJ2-1; D call uncertain. Trimming left V 1 base short and J 5 bases short, with 12 bases between. Germline V gives CDR1 SGHTA, CDR2 FQGTGA. The CDR3 covers 15 residues. The CDR3 nucleotides read TGTGCCAGCAGCTTAAGTGTACAGAGTCACAATGAGCAGTTCTTC. This gives the protein CASSLSVQSHNEQFF.

This clonotype was picked up many times. The chain couples TRBV2 to TRBJ1-4, with a weak D call TRBD1 (5 bases). The CDR3 extends over 14 amino acids. Germline V gene data show CDR1 as SNHLY and CDR2 as FYNNEI. V gave up 8 bases and J gave up 7 bases, with 17 bases separating them. The CDR3 bases are TGTGCCAGCGGGGCAGGGAGATATGGTGAAAAACTGTTTTTT. It codes for CASGAGRYGEKLFF.

This clonotype turned up a few times. The chain combines TRBV18 with TRBJ2-3, with a possible D match to TRBD1 (7 bases). CDR3 length: 18 residues. V was shortened by 2 bases and J by 0 bases, with 18 bases between the two germline ends. The germline V gene encodes CDR1 KGHSH and CDR2 LQKENI. The CDR3 here is CASSPRNRGGSSTDTQYF. As DNA, the CDR3 is TGTGCCAGCTCACCAAGGAACAGGGGAGGAAGTAGCACAGATACGCAGTATTTT.

This clonotype was picked up a small number of times. The chain employs TRBV6-2 or TRBV6-3 and TRBJ1-5; D might be TRBD1 (5 bases). CDR1 and CDR2 (germline): MNHEY, SVGEGT. This CDR3 spans 16 amino acids. The V gene lost 1 base and the J gene lost 4 bases, with 14 bases spanning the gap. This CDR3 reads CASSYWGRVLNQPQHF. DNA for the CDR3: TGTGCCAGCAGTTACTGGGGCAGGGTCTTGAATCAGCCCCAGCATTTT.

The gene calls are TRBV6-2 or TRBV6-3 and TRBJ2-7; D remains unclear. Per the germline V gene, CDR1 is MNHEY and CDR2 is SVGEGT. V was pared by 4 bases and J by 2 bases, with 12 bases between. This CDR3 contains 14 residues. The DNA of the CDR3 is TGTGCCAGCAGTTCATACATGGTTCCCTACGAGCAGTACGTC. Translating it yields CASSSYMVPYEQYV.

Many counts were recorded for this clonotype. The genes are TRBV7-2 and TRBJ1-1; no firm D call. The CDR3 is made up of 13 amino acids. The ends were cut back, 4 bases at V and 3 bases at J, with 9 bases in the middle. Germline-derived CDR1 and CDR2 are SGHTA and FQGNSA. The CDR3 here is CASSSRWDTEAFF. For the CDR3, the DNA is TGTGCCAGCAGCTCCAGGTGGGACACTGAAGCTTTCTTT.

The rearrangement links TRBV12-3 or TRBV12-4 to TRBJ1-2; TRBD1 is a possible D gene (5 bases). The CDR3 runs 14 residues. Trimming stripped 5 bases from V and 4 bases from J, with 14 bases between. The CDR3: CASSLSGGIYGYTF. The CDR3 nucleotides read TGTGCCAGCAGTCTTTCCGGGGGGATCTATGGCTACACCTTC.

In its sample, this clonotype was seen many times. This sequence joins TRBV20-1 and TRBJ2-5; TRBD2 matches at 13 bases. Germline trimming cut 7 bases from V and 0 bases from J; bases unmatched to any gene: 11. There are 17 residues in the CDR3. Germline values: CDR1 DFQATT, CDR2 SNEGSKA (reference sequence). The CDR3 protein is CSVEGTSGVKYQETQYF. The CDR3 nucleotides are TGCAGTGTTGAAGGGACTAGCGGGGTGAAGTACCAAGAGACCCAGTACTTC.

This clonotype has just a few counts. The gene calls are TRBV29-1 and TRBJ2-3, with a tentative D call TRBD2 (5 bases). CDR1 is SQVTM, CDR2 ANQGSEA, per germline. V dropped 4 bases and J dropped 2 bases, with 10 bases sitting between them. The CDR3 has 13 residues. CDR3 in amino acids: CSVVGGSTDTQYF. CDR3 DNA sequence: TGCAGCGTTGTGGGCGGGTCCACAGATACGCAGTATTTT.

This clonotype was counted only a few times. This chain connects TRBV12-3 or TRBV12-4 to TRBJ2-2, with unresolved D. The ends were cut back, 5 bases at V and 9 bases at J, with 7 bases in the middle. The CDR3 consists of 11 residues. The CDR3 DNA is TGTGCCAGCAGTCCGTACCGGGAGCTGTTTTTT. It specifies CASSPYRELFF.

This clonotype was observed many times. The chain recombines TRBV5-1 with TRBJ2-3; D remains unclear. This CDR3 region has 16 residues. V was cut by 1 base and J by 6 bases, with 18 bases left in between. Germline CDR1 reads SGHRS; CDR2 reads YFSETQ. CDR3 nucleotides: TGCGCCAGCAGCTTGCTCGGCCTGGGGTTTGGTGATACGCAGTATTTT. Translating it yields CASSLLGLGFGDTQYF.

The chain combines TRBV6-6 with TRBJ2-3; no definite D call. V dropped 6 bases and J dropped 2 bases, with 6 bases sitting between them. CDR3 length equals 12 residues. The germline CDR1 and CDR2 sequences are MNHNY and SVGAGI (reference sequence). CDR3 nucleotide sequence: TGTGCCAGCAGAGAGTACACAGATACGCAGTATTTT. The encoded protein is CASREYTDTQYF.

The J gene is TRBJ2-3, the V gene TRBV24-1; TRBD2 agrees at 7 bases. There are 18 residues in the CDR3. Trimming cost V 1 base and J 5 bases; bases outside gene matches: 14. CDR1 and CDR2 from the germline V gene are KGHDR and SFDVKD. The CDR3 spells CATSDFGGGSLAGDTQYF. The CDR3 DNA reads TGTGCCACCAGTGATTTTGGAGGCGGGAGCCTCGCTGGAGATACGCAGTATTTT.

The CDR3 loop reads CASSLDGTGNQPQHF. For the CDR3, the DNA is TGCGCCAGCAGCTTGGATGGAACCGGCAATCAGCCCCAGCATTTT. The chain employs TRBV5-1 and TRBJ1-5; D gene unclear. Trimming stripped 0 bases from V and 2 bases from J, with 9 bases between. CDR3 length equals 15 residues. Germline V lookup: CDR1 SGHRS, CDR2 YFSETQ.

A few counts support this clonotype. This chain's CDR3 is CASSPYQGAGYGYTF. For the CDR3, the DNA is TGTGCCAGCTCACCATATCAGGGGGCCGGCTATGGCTACACCTTC. The chain carries TRBV18 and TRBJ1-2, with 8 bases fitting TRBD1. This CDR3 region has 15 residues. J lost 4 bases, V lost 2 bases, and 6 bases had no gene match. CDR1 is KGHSH and CDR2 is LQKENI in the germline V gene.

This clonotype was counted between two and nine times. CDR3 sequence: CSVRQVLGLSQYF. CDR3 nucleotides: TGCAGCGTCCGACAGGTCCTCGGGCTCTCGCAGTATTTT. The rearrangement links TRBV29-1 to TRBJ2-3; weak D call: TRBD1 (6 bases). Trimming took 6 bases from V and 10 from J, leaving 20 bases between them. Germline loops: CDR1 SQVTM, CDR2 ANQGSEA. The CDR3 has 13 residues.

This clonotype has a handful of counts. Mismatch with germline at one junction end may stem from a read error. The CDR3 loop is CASSLGRFEVFF. The DNA for the CDR3 is TGTGCCAGCAGTTTAGGACGGTTTGAAGTTTTCTTT. The chain employs TRBV12-3 or TRBV12-4 and TRBJ1-1; D remains unclear. CDR3 length: 12 amino acids.

The chain joins TRBV5-1 to TRBJ1-2; maybe TRBD1 (5 bases). Germline V gives CDR1 SGHRS, CDR2 YFSETQ. The CDR3 is 14 residues long. V dropped 4 bases and J dropped 8 bases, with 18 bases sitting between them. CDR3 loop: CASSGSGDYHGYTF. The CDR3 region has the DNA TGCGCCAGCAGCGGTTCTGGGGACTATCACGGCTACACCTTC.